What follows are 15 T cell receptor beta chains derived from one specimen sequenced in a study of cytotoxic CD8 clonotypes in ibrutinib-treated CLL. Sequenced by immunoSEQ multiplex PCR; TCRdb stores in-frame clones only, minus some. The sample lists over 100,000 clones; roughly 85% were seen once. Sequenced here: PBMCs, sampled after 24 months of ibrutinib treatment. These receptors originate from a human donor with chronic lymphocytic leukemia.

This clone occurred once. The chain couples TRBV9 to TRBJ2-1; 8 bases line up with TRBD2. This CDR3 is 17 amino acids long. The V and J ends lost 3 bases and 5 bases, in that order; junction bases with no gene match: 13. Germline V gives CDR1 SGDLS, CDR2 YYNGEE. CDR3 in amino acids: CASSGDKGGGFNNEQFF. CDR3 in DNA: TGTGCCAGCAGCGGAGATAAAGGCGGGGGGTTTAACAATGAGCAGTTCTTC.

The chain joins TRBV7-2 to TRBJ2-2; D remains ambiguous. This CDR3 comprises 16 residues. Germline V gene data show CDR1 as SGHTA and CDR2 as FQGNSA. The V and J ends lost 4 bases and 0 bases respectively, with 12 bases between them. The CDR3 region has the DNA TGTGCCAGCAGCTCTCCGGTGGCGACGAACACCGGGGAGCTGTTTTTT. This sequence encodes CASSSPVATNTGELFF.

In DNA, the CDR3 is TGTGCCAGCAGCCCCCGGCTTAGTGAAAAACTGTTTTTT. Its protein is CASSPRLSEKLFF. This chain joins TRBV6-5 and TRBJ1-4, with D unresolved. The V and J ends lost 6 bases and 7 bases respectively, with 12 bases between them. The germline V gene encodes CDR1 MNHEY and CDR2 SVGAGI. The CDR3 consists of 13 residues.

The chain combines TRBV18 with TRBJ1-4, with D uncertain. CDR3 length: 14 amino acids. Trimming removed 1 base from V and 8 bases from J, with 11 bases in between. Per the germline V gene, CDR1 is KGHSH and CDR2 is LQKENI. The CDR3 DNA reads TGTGCCAGCTCACCACAAGCAAGGGAGGAAAAACTGTTTTTT. The encoded protein is CASSPQAREEKLFF.

This clone was counted a single time. The genes are TRBV28 and TRBJ2-5; D is unresolved. The CDR3 is made up of 11 amino acids. Germline lookup yields CDR1 MDHEN and CDR2 SYDVKM. V was trimmed by 10 bases and J by 2 bases, leaving 8 bases between them. The CDR3 here is CATRRQETQYF. The CDR3 coding sequence is TGTGCCACCCGCCGGCAAGAGACCCAGTACTTC.

The V gene is TRBV7-3, the J gene TRBJ2-1; 9 bases fit TRBD1. The CDR3 runs to 17 residues. Germline-derived CDR1 and CDR2 are SGHTA and FQGTGA. V lost 1 base to trimming and J lost 0 bases; unmatched junction nucleotides: 4. CDR3 sequence reads: CASSLRDRASSYNEQFF. CDR3 sequence (DNA): TGTGCCAGCAGCTTAAGGGACAGGGCCAGCTCCTACAATGAGCAGTTCTTC.

V is TRBV28 and J is TRBJ2-5; D uncertain. V was pared by 8 bases and J by 0 bases, with 10 bases between. Germline CDR1 reads MDHEN; CDR2 reads SYDVKM. The CDR3 spans 13 residues. This CDR3 is CASRSWDQETQYF. The CDR3 DNA reads TGTGCCAGCCGGTCGTGGGACCAAGAGACCCAGTACTTC.

As for this clone: The junction departs from germline at one end; a sequencing error may be responsible. This sequence joins TRBV14 and TRBJ2-7, with 10 bases aligning to TRBD2. This CDR3 is 15 amino acids long. Germline values: CDR1 SGHDN, CDR2 FVKESK. The CDR3 protein is CASSQAWTSGPNRDF. The CDR3 coding sequence is TGTGCCAGCAGCCAAGCATGGACTAGCGGACCTAACAGGGACTTC.

The chain has TRBV18 and TRBJ1-3; D is uncertain. Germline V gene sequence: CDR1 KGHSH, CDR2 LQKENI. Trimming removed 2 bases from V and 0 bases from J, with 8 bases in between. The CDR3 contains 15 residues. The CDR3 DNA reads TGTGCCAGCTCACCAGGCTTAGGCTCTGGAAACACCATATATTTT. This encodes CASSPGLGSGNTIYF.

The chain links TRBV11-2 to TRBJ1-2, with D perhaps matching TRBD1 (5 bases). With 2 bases removed from V and 4 bases from J, the gap between germline ends came to 11 bases. The CDR3 loop spans 14 amino acids. Per germline, CDR1 SGHAT and CDR2 FQNNGV. The CDR3 bases are TGTGCCAGCAGCTTAAACAGACAGAGCTATGGCTACACCTTC. It translates to CASSLNRQSYGYTF.

The genes are TRBV7-3 and TRBJ2-7; D possibly uses TRBD1 or TRBD2 (6 bases each). The CDR3 spans 13 residues. Trimming shortened V by 2 bases and J by 5 bases, and 10 bases separated the two germline ends. Germline values: CDR1 SGHTA, CDR2 FQGTGA. DNA of the CDR3: TGTGCCAGCAGCTTAGGGGGGCTGGACGAGCAGTACTTC. Translated, it gives CASSLGGLDEQYF.

This chain joins TRBV29-1 and TRBJ2-3; D might be TRBD2 (5 bases). The germline V gene encodes CDR1 SQVTM and CDR2 ANQGSEA. Trimming pared 6 bases from V and 2 bases from J, leaving 15 bases between. The CDR3 is 14 residues long. The CDR3 nucleotides are TGCAGCGTCCCTATTCGGGGAAACACAGATACGCAGTATTTT. Translating gives CSVPIRGNTDTQYF.

This clone came up a few times. V and J are TRBV2 and TRBJ1-2; TRBD1 matches 9 bases. Germline V gene sequence: CDR1 SNHLY, CDR2 FYNNEI. This CDR3 has 14 amino acids. Trimming cost V 3 bases and J 8 bases; bases outside gene matches: 7. CDR3 nucleotides: TGTGCCAGCAGTGACAGGACAGGGGTGGGCGGCTACACCTTC. It encodes CASSDRTGVGGYTF.

This clone was counted a few times. This chain joins TRBV6-1 and TRBJ1-1; D is uncertain. From germline, CDR1 is MNHNS and CDR2 SASEGT. The CDR3 spans 11 residues. V lost 6 bases, J lost 2 bases, and 4 bases lay in between. This CDR3 reads CASRLNTEAFF. DNA for the CDR3: TGTGCCAGCAGGTTAAACACTGAAGCTTTCTTT.

The J gene is TRBJ2-7, the V gene TRBV7-8, with 11 bases matching TRBD2. The CDR3 is 13 residues long. V shed 6 bases and J 2 bases; nucleotides not matched to a gene: 0. Germline V CDR1 and CDR2: SGHVS, FQNEAQ. The CDR3 spells CASRTSGTYEQYF. Here the CDR3 DNA reads TGTGCCAGCAGGACTAGCGGGACCTACGAGCAGTACTTC.